The 14 T cell receptor beta chains reported below all come from one sample, sequenced in a study of response to subunit inactivated influenza vaccine. TCRdb re-derived calls from the RT-PCR reads in MiXCR, one entry per CDR3 protein. The table shows hundreds of thousands of distinct CDR3 sequences, with 15% to 19% occurring only once. Sequenced here: PBMCs from blood, sampled roughly 12 days after vaccination. The receptor source for this set is a man in his fifties or sixties who received an inactivated influenza vaccine.

The sample holds a few counts of this clonotype. The CDR3 DNA follows: TGTGCCAGTAGTATAGCAGGGACAGTGGGTCAGCCCCAGCATTTT. It is translated as CASSIAGTVGQPQHF. The chain recombines TRBV19 with TRBJ1-5, with 7 nucleotides matching TRBD1. The V segment lost 1 base and the J segment 6 bases; nucleotides outside the gene matches: 6. Germline CDR1 and CDR2: LNHDA and SQIVND (reference sequence). The CDR3 length is 15 residues.

A few counts support this clonotype. V usage is TRBV5-1 and J usage is TRBJ2-7; D might be TRBD1 (5 bases). Trimming shortened V by 4 bases and J by 3 bases, and 14 bases separated the two germline ends. The CDR3 is 14 amino acids. CDR1 SGHRS and CDR2 YFSETQ come from the germline V gene. The CDR3 nucleotides are TGCGCCAGCAGCATAACAGGCGAACACTACGAGCAGTACTTC. It yields the protein CASSITGEHYEQYF. Looking up the rest from reference TRBV5-1 and TRBJ2-7 gives the full variable domain: KAGVTQTPRYLIKTRGQQVTLSCSPISGHRSVSWYQQTPGQGLQFLFEYFSETQRNKGNFPGRFSGRQFSNSRSEMNVSTLELGDSALYLCASSITGEHYEQYFGPGTRLTVT.

Notes on this clonotype: The junction departs from germline at one end; a sequencing error may be responsible. The chain has TRBV6-4 and TRBJ2-3; 7 bases align to TRBD2. The CDR3 is 13 amino acids. Germline CDR1 is MRHNA and CDR2 is SNTAGT. CDR3 DNA sequence: TGTGCCAGCAGAGCGCGGGGGACTAATACACAGTATTTT. Amino acids: CASRARGTNTQYF.

V usage is TRBV7-9 and J usage is TRBJ1-2; D not certain. V was cut by 2 bases and J by 8 bases, with 6 bases left in between. CDR3 length equals 11 residues. Germline V gene data show CDR1 as SEHNR and CDR2 as FQNEAQ (reference sequence). CDR3 in amino acids: CASSLNGGYTF. In nucleotides, the CDR3 is TGTGCCAGCAGCTTAAATGGGGGCTACACCTTC.

This chain uses TRBV29-1 with TRBJ2-3; maybe TRBD2 (6 bases). V lost 5 bases and J lost 4, with 22 bases in between. The V gene's germline CDR1 is SQVTM and CDR2 ANQGSEA. The CDR3 consists of 16 residues. The CDR3 sequence is CSVSLRGAREPDTQYF. For the CDR3, the DNA is TGCAGCGTTAGTCTCCGCGGGGCCCGGGAGCCAGATACGCAGTATTTT.

This clonotype was observed a few times. V gene TRBV20-1 combines with J gene TRBJ1-5; D not resolved. Trimming pared 3 bases from V and 0 bases from J, leaving 6 bases between. CDR3 length: 13 amino acids. Germline CDR1 is DFQATT and CDR2 is SNEGSKA (reference sequence). CDR3 loop: CSARESSNQPQHF. The CDR3 coding sequence is TGCAGTGCTAGGGAAAGTAGCAATCAGCCCCAGCATTTT.

The gene calls are TRBV6-2 or TRBV6-3 and TRBJ1-1, with 7 bases fitting TRBD1. From germline, CDR1 is MNHEY and CDR2 SVGEGT. CDR3 length: 16 residues. V shed 7 bases and J 2 bases; nucleotides not matched to a gene: 13. CDR3 sequence (DNA): TGTGCCAGCACCACATACCGGACAGGCATCAACACTGAAGCTTTCTTT. It is translated as CASTTYRTGINTEAFF.

This clonotype was detected only a few times. The chain links TRBV4-2 to TRBJ2-5, with 13 positions matching TRBD2. Germline CDR1 is LGHNA and CDR2 is YNFKEQ. This CDR3 is built from 16 residues. Trimming at V came to 4 bases and at J to 3 bases, leaving 5 bases not matched to a gene. The CDR3 bases are TGTGCCAGCAGCCCGACTAGCGGGGGGTCGGAAGAGACCCAGTACTTC. It specifies CASSPTSGGSEETQYF.

This rearrangement joins TRBV7-8 to TRBJ2-7; 8 nucleotides match TRBD1. This CDR3 is 16 amino acids long. Trimming at V came to 1 base and at J to 3 bases, leaving 8 bases not matched to a gene. In germline, CDR1 is SGHVS, CDR2 FQNEAQ. The CDR3 protein is CASSLVLGQGGYEQYF. CDR3 bases: TGTGCCAGCAGCTTAGTCCTCGGACAGGGAGGCTACGAGCAGTACTTC.

This clonotype was observed a single time. The gene calls are TRBV5-6 and TRBJ2-7; no reliable D call. Deletions cut 2 bases from V and 4 bases from J, with 10 bases between. This CDR3 has 13 amino acids. Germline CDR1 SGHDT, CDR2 YYEEEE. As DNA, the CDR3 is TGTGCCAGCAGCTTCGGGCTCCTGTACGAGCAGTACTTC. This codes for CASSFGLLYEQYF.

The J gene is TRBJ2-1, the V gene TRBV27; 9 bases align to TRBD2. The ends lost 5 bases at V and 14 bases at J; junction bases unmatched: 10. The germline CDR1 and CDR2 sequences are MNHEY and SMNVEV (reference sequence). This CDR3 is built from 13 residues. The CDR3 DNA sequence: TGTGCCAGCAGTCACGGTAGCGGGAGTTGGGAGTTCTTC. Translated, it gives CASSHGSGSWEFF.

The table lists this clonotype with a few counts. This chain connects TRBV6-1 to TRBJ2-7, with no clear D. The CDR3 runs 13 residues. Trimming removed 0 bases from V and 7 bases from J, with 10 bases in between. Germline-derived CDR1 and CDR2 are MNHNS and SASEGT. The CDR3 sequence is CASSEAPPIEQYF. In DNA, the CDR3 is TGTGCCAGCAGTGAAGCGCCCCCGATAGAGCAGTACTTC.

The rearrangement joins TRBV5-1 to TRBJ2-3, with D maybe TRBD1 (6 bases). Per germline, CDR1 SGHRS and CDR2 YFSETQ. The CDR3 has 14 amino acids. Trimming shortened V by 7 bases and J by 6 bases, and 18 bases separated the two germline ends. CDR3 sequence (DNA): TGCGCCAGCTGCGTCACAGGGACCGGGGATACGCAGTATTTT. It codes for CASCVTGTGDTQYF.

The J gene is TRBJ2-1, the V gene TRBV2; 7 bases fit TRBD2. CDR1 SNHLY and CDR2 FYNNEI come from the germline V gene. J lost 8 bases, V lost 6 bases, and 10 bases had no gene match. There are 14 residues in the CDR3. The CDR3 DNA follows: TGTGCCAGCAGCTCAGACGGCGGGAGCTATGAGCAGTTCTTC. Its translation is CASSSDGGSYEQFF.